This T cell receptor (beta chain) was profiled in a study of vaccination and CD4 T cells after COVID-19. Study information: Post-COVID draws followed diagnosis by a median around 92 days (range 35 to 161).

Turning to this clonotype: What it recognizes is unknown.

Cultured CD4+ T-cell DNA underwent Oncomine TCR Beta short-read sequencing. The genomic DNA was obtained from cultured CD4+ T cells by extraction with the QIAamp micro DNA kit. TCRdb recomputed calls from the PCR reads with MiXCR, one row per CDR3 protein. Counted here are roughly 14,000 distinct CDR3 sequences, 40% to 50% occurring once; the ten biggest clones make up about 8.1%. Treatment of the sample: approximately nine-day PBMC culture with coronavirus spike peptide pools or control peptides (ViraFEST assay). The V and J ends lost 6 bases and 2 bases, in that order; junction bases with no gene match: 9. The germline gives CDR1 DFQATT, CDR2 SNEGSKA (reference sequence). The CDR3 has 14 amino acids.

The chain joins TRBV20-1 to TRBJ1-2; 7 bases are a match to TRBD1. This TCR was recovered from a human donor who had recovered from COVID-19. Sequencing input: CD4+ T cells from blood, cultured in vitro. The CDR3, as DNA: TGCAGTGCCATCCCCGGGACAGTAAACTATGGCTACACCTTC. Encoded protein: CSAIPGTVNYGYTF.